The 22 T cell receptor beta chains given below trace back to one sample, sequenced in a study of naive and memory T cell subsets. The SP2 primer and nested alpha and beta constant region primers amplified ligated cDNA in four rounds. MiXCR, run by TCRdb on the 5' RACE reads, gives a single entry per CDR3 protein. This table has 50,000 or so distinct CDR3 sequences, under 8.5% appearing once. The library had UMIs added by 3' ligation of an oligonucleotide to TCR cDNA. The receptor source for this set is a male donor in good health.

This clonotype was seen a few times. V and J are TRBV20-1 and TRBJ2-1; 7 bases match TRBD2. Germline V CDR1 and CDR2: DFQATT, SNEGSKA (reference sequence). The CDR3 extends over 16 amino acids. The J segment lost 4 bases and the V segment lost 1 base, leaving 10 bases of the junction unmatched. The CDR3 region is CSARVPSGAPYNEQFF. The CDR3 coding sequence is TGCAGTGCTAGAGTCCCCAGCGGGGCTCCTTACAATGAGCAGTTCTTC.

This clonotype was counted ten times or more. The rearrangement joins TRBV5-1 to TRBJ2-7; the match to TRBD1 covers 7 bases. This CDR3 contains 13 residues. Trimming cost V 4 bases and J 2 bases; bases outside gene matches: 3. The V gene's germline CDR1 is SGHRS and CDR2 YFSETQ. Here the CDR3 DNA reads TGCGCCAGCAGCGGGGACAGCACCTACGAGCAGTACTTC. This encodes CASSGDSTYEQYF.

This clonotype occurred a few times. The rearrangement joins TRBV19 to TRBJ1-2, with TRBD1 as a possible D gene (6 bases). CDR3 length: 12 residues. Trimming shortened V by 8 bases and J by 4 bases, and 11 bases separated the two germline ends. Germline CDR1 and CDR2: LNHDA and SQIVND (reference sequence). DNA for the CDR3: TGTGCCAGTTTGGGACACCTCTATGGCTACACCTTC. It codes for CASLGHLYGYTF.

This clonotype was observed at least ten times. The chain links TRBV11-3 to TRBJ2-2, with D possibly TRBD2 on 6 matching bases. CDR1 SGHNT and CDR2 YENEEA come from the germline V gene. V dropped 4 bases and J dropped 1 base, with 13 bases sitting between them. The CDR3 sequence is 16 residues long. This chain's CDR3 is CASSSRDSENTGELFF. DNA for the CDR3: TGTGCCAGCAGCTCCCGGGACTCCGAGAACACCGGGGAGCTGTTTTTT.

This clonotype was seen at least ten times. The chain is built from TRBV7-6 and TRBJ1-3, with D unresolved. With 2 bases removed from V and 2 bases from J, the gap between germline ends came to 7 bases. This CDR3 spans 14 amino acids. Germline V gene lookup returns CDR1 SGHVS and CDR2 FNYEAQ. The CDR3 here is CASSLLEAGNTIYF. DNA of the CDR3: TGTGCCAGCAGCTTACTGGAGGCTGGAAACACCATATATTTT.

The table lists this clonotype with many counts. V and J are TRBV5-6 and TRBJ2-5; maybe TRBD1 (6 bases). Germline V gene lookup returns CDR1 SGHDT and CDR2 YYEEEE. V lost 2 bases and J 2 bases, leaving 10 bases between the germline ends. CDR3 length: 14 residues. CDR3 sequence reads: CASSLGQPQETQYF. CDR3 DNA sequence: TGTGCCAGCAGCTTAGGACAGCCTCAAGAGACCCAGTACTTC. Full variable domain (outside the CDR3, taken from reference TRBV5-6 and TRBJ2-5): DAGVTQSPTHLIKTRGQQVTLRCSPKSGHDTVSWYQQALGQGPQFIFQYYEEEERQRGNFPDRFSGHQFPNYSSELNVNALLLGDSALYLCASSLGQPQETQYFGPGTRLLVL.

This clonotype was detected ten times or more. The chain combines TRBV5-5 with TRBJ2-7; 8 nucleotides match TRBD1. In germline, CDR1 is SGHKS, CDR2 YYEKEE (reference sequence). The ends lost 6 bases at V and 2 bases at J; junction bases unmatched: 7. The CDR3 sequence is 14 residues long. CDR3 nucleotide sequence: TGTGCCAGCAACAACGGACAGGGAACCTACGAGCAGTACTTC. Its translation: CASNNGQGTYEQYF.

This clonotype was recorded at least ten times. The chain employs TRBV7-2 and TRBJ2-3, with D hard to call. This CDR3 spans 13 amino acids. V gave up 1 base and J gave up 4 bases, with 6 bases separating them. From germline, CDR1 is SGHTA and CDR2 FQGNSA. The CDR3 nucleotides are TGTGCCAGCAGCTTAGAGACGGCAGATACGCAGTATTTT. Amino acid sequence: CASSLETADTQYF.

This clonotype has ten or more counts. V usage is TRBV11-1 and J usage is TRBJ1-2; 7 bases match TRBD1. Germline V lookup: CDR1 SGHAT, CDR2 FQDESV (reference sequence). CDR3 size: 14 residues. The V gene end was trimmed by 5 bases and the J gene end by 4 bases; junction bases not matched to a gene: 7. This CDR3 is CASSPSAGGYGYTF. In DNA, the CDR3 is TGTGCCAGCAGCCCCTCTGCAGGGGGCTATGGCTACACCTTC.

The chain couples TRBV7-9 to TRBJ2-7; 10 bases align to TRBD2. Germline CDR1 and CDR2: SEHNR and FQNEAQ (reference sequence). The CDR3 is 16 amino acids. Trimming cost V 1 base and J 3 bases; bases outside gene matches: 6. As DNA, the CDR3 is TGTGCCAGCAGCTTAGTTACGTCTAGCGGGAGCTACGAGCAGTACTTC. Protein product: CASSLVTSSGSYEQYF.

This clonotype was counted a few times. CDR3 protein: CASSYRKLAGPFYNEQFF. DNA for the CDR3: TGTGCCAGCAGTTACCGGAAGTTAGCGGGCCCCTTTTACAATGAGCAGTTCTTC. The V and J genes are TRBV27 and TRBJ2-1, with 7 bases aligning to TRBD2. The junction had 16 bases not matched to a gene; V was cut back by 4 bases and J by 4 bases. This CDR3 has 18 residues. The germline CDR1 and CDR2 sequences are MNHEY and SMNVEV (reference sequence).

This clonotype was detected a few times. The chain recombines TRBV10-3 with TRBJ2-7; D is perhaps TRBD1 (6 bases). The CDR3 has 11 residues. Trimming left V 9 bases short and J 2 bases short, with 8 bases between. In germline, CDR1 is ENHRY, CDR2 SYGVKD. CDR3 region: CAIGQTYEQYF. CDR3 bases: TGTGCCATTGGACAGACCTACGAGCAGTACTTC.

This clonotype was seen more than once but under ten times. This chain joins TRBV20-1 and TRBJ2-3; 9 nucleotides match TRBD2. V was clipped by 3 bases and J by 2 bases; unmatched bases: 3. CDR1 and CDR2 (germline): DFQATT, SNEGSKA (reference sequence). CDR3 length equals 14 residues. This CDR3 is CSASKRGDTDTQYF. CDR3 in DNA: TGCAGTGCTAGCAAGCGGGGGGACACAGATACGCAGTATTTT.

This clonotype was counted many times. The chain's CDR3 is CASSVDREPKTLSSTDTQYF. CDR3 nucleotide sequence: TGTGCCAGCAGCGTAGATCGGGAGCCTAAGACGTTATCTAGCACAGATACGCAGTATTTT. The J gene is TRBJ2-3, the V gene TRBV9, with D possibly being TRBD2 (6 bases). Germline V gene sequence: CDR1 SGDLS, CDR2 YYNGEE. V gave up 0 bases and J gave up 0 bases, with 23 bases separating them. The CDR3 sequence is 20 residues long.

In this sample, this clonotype turned up a few times. The rearrangement links TRBV6-1 to TRBJ1-4, with 8 bases matching TRBD1. Trimming took 7 bases from V and 4 from J; bases not matched to a gene: 5. Germline CDR1 and CDR2: MNHNS and SASEGT. This CDR3 is built from 14 residues. CDR3 nucleotide sequence: TGTGCCAGCACCTTTGGACAGGGTAATGAAAAACTGTTTTTT. It specifies CASTFGQGNEKLFF.

Remarks on this clonotype: A much larger clonotype is one base distant, so this may be a read error. The V call is TRBV11-2, the J call TRBJ1-1; D is ambiguous. Germline CDR1 and CDR2: SGHAT and FQNNGV. The CDR3 has 14 amino acids. The CDR3 here is CASRTSEAGTEALF. The CDR3 DNA reads as TGTGCCAGCAGGACCTCGGAGGCCGGAACTGAAGCTCTCTTT.

This clonotype came up a few times. The chain uses TRBV12-3 or TRBV12-4 and TRBJ2-6, with 7 positions matching TRBD1. V gave up 5 bases and J gave up 2 bases; unmatched junction bases: 9. The CDR3 runs 17 residues. The CDR3 region has the DNA TGTGCCAGCAGTCCTCGACAGGGTATCGCTGGGGCCAACGTCCTGACTTTC. Protein sequence: CASSPRQGIAGANVLTF.

This clonotype was detected a few times. The chain carries TRBV19 and TRBJ2-1; no clear D gene. V lost 1 base to trimming and J lost 0 bases, with 7 bases between them. Germline V lookup: CDR1 LNHDA, CDR2 SQIVND (reference sequence). The length of the CDR3 is 15 residues. CDR3 coding DNA: TGTGCCAGTAGTATAGGGTCCAGCTCCTACAATGAGCAGTTCTTC. This translates into CASSIGSSSYNEQFF.

This clonotype was recorded a few times. The V and J genes are TRBV19 and TRBJ1-5; D possibly corresponds to TRBD1 (6 bases). Trimming shortened V by 5 bases and J by 5 bases, and 10 bases separated the two germline ends. CDR1 is LNHDA, CDR2 SQIVND, per germline (reference sequence). CDR3 length: 13 amino acids. The DNA of the CDR3 is TGTGCCAGTAGTTGGGGACATTATCAGCCCCAGCATTTT. Protein: CASSWGHYQPQHF. Variable domain in full (rest from reference TRBV19 and TRBJ1-5): DGGITQSPKYLFRKEGQNVTLSCEQNLNHDAMYWYRQDPGQGLRLIYYSQIVNDFQKGDIAEGYSVSREKKESFPLTVTSAQKNPTAFYLCASSWGHYQPQHFGDGTRLSIL.

This chain connects TRBV29-1 to TRBJ2-3, with no clear D. The CDR3 extends over 12 amino acids. Trimming left V 6 bases short and J 1 base short, with 8 bases between. CDR1 is SQVTM and CDR2 is ANQGSEA in the germline V gene. The CDR3 bases are TGCAGCGTGGACGGACGCACAGATACGCAGTATTTT. Translation: CSVDGRTDTQYF.

This clonotype occurred a few times. This rearrangement joins TRBV5-1 to TRBJ1-2; 9 bases match TRBD1. V gave up 4 bases and J gave up 0 bases; unmatched junction bases: 25. Germline V lookup: CDR1 SGHRS, CDR2 YFSETQ. CDR3 size: 22 residues. DNA for the CDR3: TGCGCCAGCAGCCCCTCCGGGACAGGGAACCGGATTTCGATAGGGACTAACTATGGCTACACCTTC. Its translation is CASSPSGTGNRISIGTNYGYTF.

V is TRBV12-3 or TRBV12-4 and J is TRBJ2-3; D might be TRBD1 (5 bases). The CDR3 spans 15 residues. V was shortened by 8 bases and J by 0 bases, with 15 bases between the two germline ends. The CDR3, as DNA: TGTGCCAGCCGCAGACAGAGCTCTAGCACAGATACGCAGTATTTT. This translates into CASRRQSSSTDTQYF.